The 20 T cell receptor beta chains listed next were all sequenced from one sample in a study of OX40 agonist ivuxolimab in advanced cancers. Generated by immunoSEQ multiplex PCR, the TCRdb table keeps only in-frame clones and is missing some. The top ten clones hold about 0.51% of a sample with tens of thousands of clones, 75% to 95% of them seen once. The sequencing used CD4+ or CD8+ T cells sorted from blood, collected in a trial of the OX40 agonist ivuxolimab. The source of these receptors is an adult with an advanced solid tumor such as melanoma, head and neck, liver or kidney cancer.

The chain couples TRBV29-1 to TRBJ2-7, with D possibly matching TRBD2 (5 bases). The V gene lost 1 base and the J gene lost 7 bases, with 20 bases spanning the gap. Germline-derived CDR1 and CDR2 are SQVTM and ANQGSEA. CDR3 length equals 15 residues. The CDR3 spells CSVEAPPAGVGEQYF. The CDR3 DNA is TGCAGCGTTGAAGCCCCCCCCGCCGGGGTGGGTGAGCAGTACTTC.

The chain recombines TRBV5-4 with TRBJ2-1; TRBD1 matches 9 bases. This CDR3 comprises 15 residues. The V and J ends lost 2 bases and 6 bases, in that order; junction bases with no gene match: 6. Germline CDR1 is SGHNT and CDR2 is YYREEE (reference sequence). The CDR3 is CASSLPGQGTNEQFF. CDR3 DNA sequence: TGTGCCAGCAGCTTACCGGGACAGGGAACCAATGAGCAGTTCTTC. Together with reference TRBV5-4 and TRBJ2-1, the CDR3 gives the full variable domain: ETGVTQSPTHLIKTRGQQVTLRCSSQSGHNTVSWYQQALGQGPQFIFQYYREEENGRGNFPPRFSGLQFPNYSSELNVNALELDDSALYLCASSLPGQGTNEQFFGPGTRLTVL.

The chain is built from TRBV10-3 and TRBJ1-3; D ambiguous. Germline-derived CDR1 and CDR2 are ENHRY and SYGVKD. Trimming pared 3 bases from V and 3 bases from J, leaving 6 bases between. This CDR3 spans 13 amino acids. The CDR3 DNA sequence: TGTGCCATCAGTGATTACGGTGGAAACACCATATATTTT. The encoded protein is CAISDYGGNTIYF.

The chain links TRBV9 to TRBJ2-1; 10 bases match TRBD2. CDR3 length: 16 residues. The V gene end was trimmed by 0 bases and the J gene end by 5 bases; junction bases not matched to a gene: 5. CDR1 SGDLS and CDR2 YYNGEE come from the germline V gene. The CDR3 sequence: CASSVGITSGDNEQFF. The CDR3 DNA is TGTGCCAGCAGCGTAGGTATTACTAGCGGGGACAATGAGCAGTTCTTC. Full variable domain (outside the CDR3, taken from reference TRBV9 and TRBJ2-1): DSGVTQTPKHLITATGQRVTLRCSPRSGDLSVYWYQQSLDQGLQFLIQYYNGEERAKGNILERFSAQQFPDLHSELNLSSLELGDSALYFCASSVGITSGDNEQFFGPGTRLTVL.

The gene calls are TRBV7-9 and TRBJ2-4, with a weak D call TRBD1 (5 bases). The V end lost 2 bases, the J end lost 8 bases, and 16 bases lay between the germline ends. Germline values: CDR1 SEHNR, CDR2 FQNEAQ (reference sequence). The CDR3 loop spans 15 amino acids. The CDR3 loop is CASSLNRPGSDIQYF. DNA of the CDR3: TGTGCCAGCAGCTTAAACCGGCCAGGGTCGGACATTCAGTACTTC.

The chain carries TRBV28 and TRBJ1-3; D is possibly TRBD1 (6 bases). The germline V gene encodes CDR1 MDHEN and CDR2 SYDVKM. The V end lost 4 bases, the J end lost 7 bases, and 29 bases lay between the germline ends. The CDR3 loop spans 19 amino acids. The CDR3 DNA follows: TGTGCCAGCAGTTCCCTGCCGGGTGTTGGGGGGCTAGTCGGGAACACCATATATTTT. It is translated as CASSSLPGVGGLVGNTIYF.

The genes are TRBV5-6 and TRBJ1-1; D is uncertain. Trimming stripped 6 bases from V and 0 bases from J, with 12 bases between. The CDR3 has 14 residues. Germline CDR1 SGHDT, CDR2 YYEEEE. The CDR3 nucleotides are TGTGCCAGCACACCCGCGACCATGAACACTGAAGCTTTCTTT. Translated, it gives CASTPATMNTEAFF.

This chain connects TRBV7-2 to TRBJ1-1; D uncertain. The CDR3 covers 14 residues. Germline values: CDR1 SGHTA, CDR2 FQGNSA. Trimming left V 2 bases short and J 2 bases short, with 9 bases between. This CDR3 is CASSLFPENTEAFF. CDR3 nucleotides: TGTGCCAGCAGCTTATTCCCGGAAAACACTGAAGCTTTCTTT.

The chain links TRBV4-3 to TRBJ2-7, with 8 bases that match TRBD1. Unmatched junction bases numbered 14, after V lost 0 bases and J lost 4 bases. Germline CDR1 LGHNA, CDR2 YSLEER. The CDR3 runs 18 residues. The CDR3 protein is CASSQDRVGQGAFYEQYF. Written as DNA, the CDR3 is TGCGCCAGCAGCCAAGATCGGGTGGGGCAGGGGGCTTTTTACGAGCAGTACTTC.

V gene TRBV15 combines with J gene TRBJ2-5; TRBD2 agrees at 8 bases. The V and J ends lost 1 base and 2 bases, in that order; junction bases with no gene match: 0. The CDR3 length is 14 residues. CDR1 LNHNV and CDR2 YYDKDF come from the germline V gene (reference sequence). CDR3 protein: CATSRGLAQETQYF. CDR3 nucleotides: TGTGCCACCAGCAGAGGACTAGCGCAAGAGACCCAGTACTTC.

A note on this clone: The junction departs from the called germline gene at one end, perhaps through a read error. This rearrangement joins TRBV29-1 to TRBJ1-2; 10 positions match TRBD1. Looked up from germline, CDR1 is SQVTM and CDR2 is ANQGSEA. The CDR3 is 14 amino acids. The CDR3 DNA reads TGCAGCGTCGAAGGACAGGGGGTCTCCTATGGCTACACCTTC. This sequence encodes CSVEGQGVSYGYTF.

The genes are TRBV19 and TRBJ1-2; D unclear. Trimming pared 6 bases from V and 8 bases from J, leaving 16 bases between. Germline values: CDR1 LNHDA, CDR2 SQIVND (reference sequence). The CDR3 totals 13 residues. The CDR3 here is CASSRFMGDGYTF. CDR3 DNA sequence: TGTGCCAGTAGCCGTTTCATGGGTGACGGCTACACCTTC.

The J gene is TRBJ1-1, the V gene TRBV29-1; TRBD1 matches at 9 bases. The CDR3 sequence is 14 residues long. V was clipped by 8 bases and J by 0 bases; unmatched bases: 7. Germline V gene sequence: CDR1 SQVTM, CDR2 ANQGSEA. This chain's CDR3 is CSFVGQGMNTEAFF. The DNA for the CDR3 is TGCAGCTTTGTGGGACAGGGCATGAACACTGAAGCTTTCTTT.

This clone was found once. V usage is TRBV7-2 and J usage is TRBJ1-2; 9 bases line up with TRBD1. V lost 3 bases to trimming and J lost 3 bases; unmatched junction nucleotides: 8. CDR3 size: 16 residues. The V gene's germline CDR1 is SGHTA and CDR2 FQGNSA. CDR3 in amino acids: CASSLGQGVADYGYTF. For the CDR3, the DNA is TGTGCCAGCAGCTTGGGACAGGGAGTAGCGGACTATGGCTACACCTTC.

The genes are TRBV4-3 and TRBJ2-1, with a tentative D call TRBD2 (6 bases). V was clipped by 1 base and J by 9 bases, with 10 bases between them. The germline V gene encodes CDR1 LGHNA and CDR2 YSLEER. The CDR3 is 13 residues long. CDR3 DNA: TGCGCCAGCAGCCAAGTACCCGGGGGTGAGCAGTTCTTC. Protein product: CASSQVPGGEQFF.

The count of this clone is one. This sequence joins TRBV18 and TRBJ1-1; D gene uncertain. Germline-derived CDR1 and CDR2 are KGHSH and LQKENI. The CDR3 length is 15 residues. V was shortened by 2 bases and J by 0 bases, with 10 bases between the two germline ends. CDR3 bases: TGTGCCAGCTCACCAGGTCGGCAGATGAACACTGAAGCTTTCTTT. It codes for CASSPGRQMNTEAFF.

This chain joins TRBV2 and TRBJ2-4; D gene ambiguous. The CDR3 loop spans 15 amino acids. The V end was cut by 0 bases, the J end by 2 bases, with 8 bases between. CDR1 and CDR2 from the germline V gene are SNHLY and FYNNEI. The CDR3 nucleotides are TGTGCCAGCAGTGAAGCGCTTGCAACCAAAAACATTCAGTACTTC. Amino acid sequence: CASSEALATKNIQYF.

The gene calls are TRBV19 and TRBJ2-1, with 7 positions matching TRBD2. The CDR3 totals 17 residues. J lost 4 bases, V lost 1 base, and 10 bases had no gene match. CDR1 and CDR2 (germline): LNHDA, SQIVND (reference sequence). The CDR3 DNA sequence: TGTGCCAGTAGTATAGGCCCCTCGCGGGGGATGTACAATGAGCAGTTCTTC. It translates to CASSIGPSRGMYNEQFF.

This chain uses TRBV19 with TRBJ2-1, with TRBD2 identical over 10 bases. V dropped 5 bases and J dropped 16; count of bases not matched to a gene: 5. Germline V gene sequence: CDR1 LNHDA, CDR2 SQIVND (reference sequence). The CDR3 is 11 amino acids. The CDR3 spells CASSSSGRGFF. CDR3 nucleotides: TGTGCCAGTAGTTCTAGCGGGAGAGGATTCTTC. Supplemented by reference TRBV19 and TRBJ2-1, the full variable domain reads DGGITQSPKYLFRKEGQNVTLSCEQNLNHDAMYWYRQDPGQGLRLIYYSQIVNDFQKGDIAEGYSVSREKKESFPLTVTSAQKNPTAFYLCASSSSGRGFFGPGTRLTVL.

The chain employs TRBV20-1 and TRBJ2-1, with D uncertain. This CDR3 region has 11 residues. Germline-derived CDR1 and CDR2 are DFQATT and SNEGSKA (reference sequence). The V gene lost 5 bases and the J gene lost 6 bases, with 8 bases spanning the gap. The CDR3 here is CSAGPVNEQFF. For the CDR3, the DNA is TGCAGTGCTGGACCAGTCAATGAGCAGTTCTTC.